These 14 T cell receptor beta chains share one sample of origin, sequenced in a study of human T cells and chemical hapten exposure. Described time point: patch test 2, 6 weeks after DPC sensitization. Sample treatment: therapeutic diphenylcyclopropenone sensitization with weekly scalp DPC. A single record per CDR3 protein comes from TCRdb applying MiXCR to the RACE reads. The data contain about 96,000 distinct CDR3 sequences, about 9% of them singletons. The specimen comprised whole blood, sampled in connection with sensitization to the hapten diphenylcyclopropenone (DPC). Receptors originate from a middle-aged woman with alopecia areata. Some clones in this sample may be carry-over from other donors' samples.

This chain joins TRBV24-1 and TRBJ2-3; 7 bases agree with TRBD1. CDR3 size: 13 residues. Losses at the gene ends were 8 bases for V and 2 bases for J; bases not matched to a gene: 3. CDR1 is KGHDR, CDR2 SFDVKD, per germline. In nucleotides, the CDR3 is TGTGCCACCAAGGGGGCGAACACAGATACGCAGTATTTT. It codes for CATKGANTDTQYF.

Only a few counts were recorded for this clonotype. The chain joins TRBV20-1 to TRBJ2-3, with 7 bases identical to TRBD2. Germline V gives CDR1 DFQATT, CDR2 SNEGSKA (reference sequence). The CDR3 spans 15 residues. The V and J ends lost 3 bases and 7 bases, in that order; junction bases with no gene match: 13. The CDR3 DNA is TGCAGTGCTAGGGTGTCGGGGGGAGGGCGAAATACGCAGTATTTT. This translates into CSARVSGGGRNTQYF.

This clonotype has just a few counts. The chain recombines TRBV19 with TRBJ2-7, with TRBD2 matching over 9 bases. The CDR3 sequence is 14 residues long. Germline V gene lookup returns CDR1 LNHDA and CDR2 SQIVND (reference sequence). The CDR3: CVSGGSGREYEQYF. The CDR3 nucleotides read TGTGTTTCGGGCGGTAGCGGGAGAGAATACGAGCAGTACTTC.

The chain links TRBV2 to TRBJ2-3; the D gene is possibly TRBD2 (5 bases). The CDR3 has 15 amino acids. Trimming took 3 bases from V and 0 from J, leaving 10 bases between them. Germline-derived CDR1 and CDR2 are SNHLY and FYNNEI. CDR3 region: CASSDRAVSTDTQYF. For the CDR3, the DNA is TGTGCCAGCAGTGATAGAGCGGTTAGCACAGATACGCAGTATTTT.

The V gene is TRBV4-2, the J gene TRBJ1-6; 8 bases align to TRBD1. The V and J ends lost 4 bases and 8 bases, in that order; junction bases with no gene match: 4. This CDR3 is 14 amino acids long. Germline V gene lookup returns CDR1 LGHNA and CDR2 YNFKEQ. As DNA, the CDR3 is TGTGCCAGCAGCCCCGGACAGGGCGATTCACCCCTCCACTTT. It encodes CASSPGQGDSPLHF.

This clonotype appeared a few times. The J gene is TRBJ2-5, the V gene TRBV12-3 or TRBV12-4, with TRBD2 matching 9 bases. J was trimmed by 3 bases and V by 3 bases; bases with no gene match: 8. CDR3 size: 16 residues. CDR3 nucleotides: TGTGCCAGCAGTTTCTTTGGACTAGCGACGGAAGAGACCCAGTACTTC. Translated, it gives CASSFFGLATEETQYF.

The sample holds a few counts of this clonotype. The J gene is TRBJ1-5, the V gene TRBV28; TRBD1 aligns across 7 bases. The germline CDR1 and CDR2 sequences are MDHEN and SYDVKM. V lost 2 bases and J lost 4; bases outside the gene matches: 5. The CDR3 spans 15 residues. Here the CDR3 DNA reads TGTGCCAGCAGTTTAGTGGACAGGACAAATCAGCCCCAGCATTTT. This encodes CASSLVDRTNQPQHF.

J is TRBJ2-7 and V is TRBV18, with 12 bases identical to TRBD2. Germline CDR1 KGHSH, CDR2 LQKENI. V shed 6 bases, J shed 2 bases, and the junction held 5 bases outside the gene matches. The CDR3 is made up of 15 amino acids. CDR3 in DNA: TGTGCCAGCTCCCCGGCTAGCGGGAGGGCCTACGAGCAGTACTTC. This translates into CASSPASGRAYEQYF. Looking up the rest from reference TRBV18 and TRBJ2-7 gives the full variable domain: NAGVMQNPRHLVRRRGQEARLRCSPMKGHSHVYWYRQLPEEGLKFMVYLQKENIIDESGMPKERFSAEFPKEGPSILRIQQVVRGDSAAYFCASSPASGRAYEQYFGPGTRLTVT.

The chain uses TRBV12-3 or TRBV12-4 and TRBJ2-7; perhaps TRBD2 as D (5 bases). The V gene lost 5 bases and the J gene lost 6 bases, with 17 bases spanning the gap. This CDR3 comprises 14 residues. CDR3 sequence: CASSPDGEMGEQYF. The CDR3 DNA is TGTGCCAGCAGTCCAGACGGGGAGATGGGCGAGCAGTACTTC.

This clonotype appeared a few times. The genes are TRBV5-6 and TRBJ1-5, with 10 bases fitting TRBD1. The junction had 5 bases not matched to a gene; V was cut back by 1 base and J by 7 bases. Germline CDR1 SGHDT, CDR2 YYEEEE. This CDR3 comprises 15 residues. CDR3 amino acids: CASSLWDRGRQPQHF. The CDR3 DNA sequence: TGTGCCAGCAGCTTGTGGGACAGGGGCAGACAGCCCCAGCATTTT.

V and J are TRBV5-6 and TRBJ2-4; D is uncertain. V lost 0 bases to trimming and J lost 5 bases, with 0 bases between them. The germline V gene has CDR1 SGHDT and CDR2 YYEEEE. The CDR3 contains 11 residues. CDR3 bases: TGTGCCAGCAGCTTGGAAAACATTCAGTACTTC. As protein: CASSLENIQYF.

The chain recombines TRBV28 with TRBJ2-1, with D hard to call. The V gene's germline CDR1 is MDHEN and CDR2 SYDVKM. This CDR3 has 12 amino acids. Trimming left V 3 bases short and J 8 bases short, with 8 bases between. CDR3: CASSFTIHEQFF. The CDR3 DNA sequence: TGTGCCAGCAGTTTCACGATCCATGAGCAGTTCTTC. Variable domain in full (rest from reference TRBV28 and TRBJ2-1): DVKVTQSSRYLVKRTGEKVFLECVQDMDHENMFWYRQDPGLGLRLIYFSYDVKMKEKGDIPEGYSVSREKKERFSLILESASTNQTSMYLCASSFTIHEQFFGPGTRLTVL.

V usage is TRBV28 and J usage is TRBJ2-1, with TRBD1 as a possible D gene (7 bases). The CDR3 has 16 residues. Germline values: CDR1 MDHEN, CDR2 SYDVKM. The germline V and J ends were trimmed by 5 bases and 3 bases, with 17 bases remaining between them. Here the CDR3 DNA reads TGTGCCAGCAGTACCGTGGAGGGGGCGAGCTACAATGAGCAGTTCTTC. Its translation: CASSTVEGASYNEQFF.

This clonotype was observed at least ten times. The chain is built from TRBV7-9 and TRBJ1-2, with a tentative D call TRBD1 (5 bases). Looked up from germline, CDR1 is SEHNR and CDR2 is FQNEAQ (reference sequence). The CDR3 length is 14 residues. Trimming cost V 5 bases and J 0 bases, with 10 bases left between them. The chain's CDR3 is CASSPTVSNYGYTF. The CDR3 DNA is TGTGCCAGCAGCCCGACAGTCTCTAACTATGGCTACACCTTC.